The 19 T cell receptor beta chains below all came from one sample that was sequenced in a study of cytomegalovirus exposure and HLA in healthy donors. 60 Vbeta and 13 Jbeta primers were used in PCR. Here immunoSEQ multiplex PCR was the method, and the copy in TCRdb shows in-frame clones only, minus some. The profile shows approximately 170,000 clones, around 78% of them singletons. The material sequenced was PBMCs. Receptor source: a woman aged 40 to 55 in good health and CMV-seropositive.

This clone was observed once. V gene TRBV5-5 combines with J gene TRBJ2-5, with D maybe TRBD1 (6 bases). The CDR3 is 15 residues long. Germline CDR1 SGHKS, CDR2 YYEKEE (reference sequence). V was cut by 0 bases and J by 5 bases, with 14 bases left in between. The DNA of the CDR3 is TGTGCCAGCAGCTTGGGGCCGGACAGTTGGGAGACCCAGTACTTC. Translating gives CASSLGPDSWETQYF.

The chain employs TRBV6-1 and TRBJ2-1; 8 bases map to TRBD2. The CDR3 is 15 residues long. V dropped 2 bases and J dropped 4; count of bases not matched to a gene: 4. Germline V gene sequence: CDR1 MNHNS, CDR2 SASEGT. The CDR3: CASSERGGIYNEQFF. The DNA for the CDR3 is TGTGCCAGCAGTGAACGGGGGGGGATTTACAATGAGCAGTTCTTC.

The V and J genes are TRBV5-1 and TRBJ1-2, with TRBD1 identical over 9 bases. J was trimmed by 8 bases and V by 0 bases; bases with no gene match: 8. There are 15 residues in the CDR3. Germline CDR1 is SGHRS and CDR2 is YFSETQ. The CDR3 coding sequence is TGCGCCAGCAGCTTGGACCTACAGGGGGCGCGAGGCTACACCTTC. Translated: CASSLDLQGARGYTF.

In DNA, the CDR3 is TGTGCCAGCAGCTCCAAACGGGGGGGGTATGGCTACACCTTC. Amino acids: CASSSKRGGYGYTF. The chain has TRBV7-3 and TRBJ1-2; a weak D match, TRBD1 (5 bases). Germline values: CDR1 SGHTA, CDR2 FQGTGA. This CDR3 region has 14 residues. V lost 4 bases and J 5 bases, leaving 14 bases between the germline ends.

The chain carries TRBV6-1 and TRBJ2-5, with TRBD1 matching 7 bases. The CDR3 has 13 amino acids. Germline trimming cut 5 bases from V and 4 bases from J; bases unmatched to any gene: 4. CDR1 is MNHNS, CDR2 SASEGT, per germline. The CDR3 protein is CASSTTGTETQYF. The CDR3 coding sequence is TGTGCCAGCAGTACGACAGGGACAGAGACCCAGTACTTC.

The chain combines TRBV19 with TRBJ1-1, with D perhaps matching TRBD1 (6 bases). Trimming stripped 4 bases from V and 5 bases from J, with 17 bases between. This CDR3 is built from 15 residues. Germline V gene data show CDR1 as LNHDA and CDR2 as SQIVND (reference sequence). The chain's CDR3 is CASSRGIGGGTEAFF. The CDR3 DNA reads TGTGCCAGTAGTAGGGGGATAGGGGGGGGAACTGAAGCTTTCTTT.

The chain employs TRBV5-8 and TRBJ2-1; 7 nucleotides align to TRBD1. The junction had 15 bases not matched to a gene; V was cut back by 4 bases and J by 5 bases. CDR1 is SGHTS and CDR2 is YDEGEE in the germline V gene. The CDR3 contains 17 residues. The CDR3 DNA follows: TGTGCCAGCAGCGGAGGAGTCTCGCCGGGACAGAACAATGAGCAGTTCTTC. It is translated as CASSGGVSPGQNNEQFF. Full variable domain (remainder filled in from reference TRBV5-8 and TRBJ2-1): EAGVTQSPTHLIKTRGQQATLRCSPISGHTSVYWYQQALGLGLQFLLWYDEGEERNRGNFPPRFSGRQFPNYSSELNVNALELEDSALYLCASSGGVSPGQNNEQFFGPGTRLTVL.

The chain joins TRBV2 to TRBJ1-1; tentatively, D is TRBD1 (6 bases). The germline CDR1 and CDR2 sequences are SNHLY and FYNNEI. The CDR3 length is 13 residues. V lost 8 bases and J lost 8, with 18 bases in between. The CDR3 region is CASRINRETEAFF. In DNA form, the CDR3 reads TGTGCCAGCCGAATTAACAGGGAAACGGAAGCTTTCTTT.

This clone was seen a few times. CDR3 in amino acids: CASSDSGANYGYTF. In DNA form, the CDR3 reads TGTGCCAGTTCGGACTCAGGAGCTAACTATGGCTACACCTTC. The chain has TRBV6-6 and TRBJ1-2, with D hard to call. In germline, CDR1 is MNHNY, CDR2 SVGAGI (reference sequence). The CDR3 runs 14 residues. V shed 9 bases and J shed 0 bases, with 14 bases lying between them.

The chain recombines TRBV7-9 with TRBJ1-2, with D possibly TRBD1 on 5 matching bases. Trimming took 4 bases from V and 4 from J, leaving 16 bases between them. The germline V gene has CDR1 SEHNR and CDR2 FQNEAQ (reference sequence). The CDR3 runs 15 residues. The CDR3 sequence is CASSSPQTVIYGYTF. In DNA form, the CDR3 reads TGTGCCAGCAGCTCGCCCCAGACAGTGATCTATGGCTACACCTTC.

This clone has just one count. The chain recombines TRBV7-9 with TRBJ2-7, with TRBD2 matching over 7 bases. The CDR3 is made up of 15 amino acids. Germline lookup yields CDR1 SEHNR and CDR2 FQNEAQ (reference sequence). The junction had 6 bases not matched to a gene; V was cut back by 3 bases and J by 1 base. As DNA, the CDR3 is TGTGCCAGCAGCTTGGAGCGGGGAGGTTCCTACGAGCAGTACTTC. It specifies CASSLERGGSYEQYF.

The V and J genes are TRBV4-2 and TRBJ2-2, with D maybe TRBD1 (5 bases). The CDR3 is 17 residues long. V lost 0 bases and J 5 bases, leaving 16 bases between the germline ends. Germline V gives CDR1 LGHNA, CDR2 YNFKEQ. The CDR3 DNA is TGTGCCAGCAGCCAAGATGTGAGACAGTCTATAACCGGGGAGCTGTTTTTT. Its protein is CASSQDVRQSITGELFF.

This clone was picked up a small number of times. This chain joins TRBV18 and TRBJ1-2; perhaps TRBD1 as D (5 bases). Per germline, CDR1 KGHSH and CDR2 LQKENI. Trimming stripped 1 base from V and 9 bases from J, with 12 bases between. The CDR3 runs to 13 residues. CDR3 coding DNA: TGTGCCAGCTCACCACTCGAGGAGGGGCGCTACACCTTC. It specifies CASSPLEEGRYTF.

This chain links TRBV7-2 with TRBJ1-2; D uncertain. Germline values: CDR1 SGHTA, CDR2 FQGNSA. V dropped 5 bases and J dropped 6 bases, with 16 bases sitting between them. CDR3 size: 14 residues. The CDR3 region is CASSPSREGHGYTF. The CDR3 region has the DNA TGTGCCAGCAGCCCGTCGCGGGAGGGCCATGGCTACACCTTC.

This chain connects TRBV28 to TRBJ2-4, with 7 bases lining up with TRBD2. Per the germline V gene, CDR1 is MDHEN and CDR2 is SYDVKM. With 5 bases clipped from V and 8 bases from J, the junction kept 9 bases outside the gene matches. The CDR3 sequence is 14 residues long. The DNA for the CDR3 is TGTGCCAGCAGTCAAGCGGGGTGGTCGGACATTCAGTACTTC. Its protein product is CASSQAGWSDIQYF.

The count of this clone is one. This CDR3 reads CASRPGQAKGNEKLFF. The CDR3 DNA sequence: TGTGCCAGTAGGCCCGGACAGGCCAAGGGGAATGAAAAACTGTTTTTT. The genes are TRBV19 and TRBJ1-4, with 7 bases fitting TRBD1. V gave up 6 bases and J gave up 5 bases; unmatched junction bases: 12. Germline CDR1 reads LNHDA; CDR2 reads SQIVND (reference sequence). This CDR3 is 16 amino acids long.

CDR3 sequence (DNA): TGCGCCAGCAGCCAAGATCTCGGGGAGGGGGGCTACACCTTC. It encodes CASSQDLGEGGYTF. J is TRBJ1-2 and V is TRBV4-3, with a tentative D call TRBD1 (5 bases). The V and J ends lost 0 bases and 8 bases respectively, with 13 bases between them. Germline lookup yields CDR1 LGHNA and CDR2 YSLEER. The length of the CDR3 is 14 residues.

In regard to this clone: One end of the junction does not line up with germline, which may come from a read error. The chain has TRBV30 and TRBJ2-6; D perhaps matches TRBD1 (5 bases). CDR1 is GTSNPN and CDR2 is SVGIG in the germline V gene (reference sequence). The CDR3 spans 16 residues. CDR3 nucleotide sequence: TGTGCCTGGAGTCCCCTGCTACAAGCTGGGGCCAACGGCCTGACTTTC. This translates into CAWSPLLQAGANGLTF.

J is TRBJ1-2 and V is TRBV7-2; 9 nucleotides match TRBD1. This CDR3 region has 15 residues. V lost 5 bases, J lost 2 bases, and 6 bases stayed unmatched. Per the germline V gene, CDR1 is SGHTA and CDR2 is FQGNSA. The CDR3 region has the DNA TGTGCCAGCAGCCCAGGGACAGGGTCGAACTATGGCTACACCTTC. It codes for CASSPGTGSNYGYTF.